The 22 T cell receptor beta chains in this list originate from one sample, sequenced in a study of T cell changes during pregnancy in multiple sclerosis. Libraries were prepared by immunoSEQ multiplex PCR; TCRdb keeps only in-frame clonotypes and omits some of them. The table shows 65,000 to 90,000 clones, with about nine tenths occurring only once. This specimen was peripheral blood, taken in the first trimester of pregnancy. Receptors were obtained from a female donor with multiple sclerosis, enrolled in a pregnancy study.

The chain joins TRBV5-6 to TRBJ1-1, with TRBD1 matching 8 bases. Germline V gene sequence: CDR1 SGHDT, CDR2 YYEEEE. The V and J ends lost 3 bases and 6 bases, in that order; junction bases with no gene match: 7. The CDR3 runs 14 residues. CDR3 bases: TGTGCCAGCAGCTACCAGGGGGCAAGGGCTGAAGCTTTCTTT. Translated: CASSYQGARAEAFF.

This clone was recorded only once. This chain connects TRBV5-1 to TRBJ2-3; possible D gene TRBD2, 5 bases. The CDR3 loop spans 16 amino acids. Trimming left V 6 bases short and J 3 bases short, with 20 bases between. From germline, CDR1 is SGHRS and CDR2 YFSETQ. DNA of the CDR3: TGCGCCAGCACCCCGATCGGGGTAGGAGAGACAGATACGCAGTATTTT. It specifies CASTPIGVGETDTQYF.

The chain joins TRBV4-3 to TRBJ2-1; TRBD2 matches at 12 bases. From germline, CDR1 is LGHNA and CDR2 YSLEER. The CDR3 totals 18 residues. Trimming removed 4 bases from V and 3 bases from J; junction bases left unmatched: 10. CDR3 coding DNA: TGCGCCAGCAGCCCTCGGACTAGCGGGGAAATCTACTACAATGAGCAGTTCTTC. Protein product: CASSPRTSGEIYYNEQFF.

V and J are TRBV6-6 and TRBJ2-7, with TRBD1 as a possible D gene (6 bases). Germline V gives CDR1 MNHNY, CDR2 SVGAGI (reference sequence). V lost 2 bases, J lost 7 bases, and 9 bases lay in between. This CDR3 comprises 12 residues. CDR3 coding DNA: TGTGCCAGCAGTTACCAGGGGAGTGAGCAGTACTTC. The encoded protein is CASSYQGSEQYF.

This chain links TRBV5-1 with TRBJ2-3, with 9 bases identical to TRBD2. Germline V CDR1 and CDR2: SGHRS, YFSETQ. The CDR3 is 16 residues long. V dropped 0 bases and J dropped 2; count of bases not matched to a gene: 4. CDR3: CASSLGLAVDTDTQYF. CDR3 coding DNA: TGCGCCAGCAGCTTGGGACTAGCGGTGGACACAGATACGCAGTATTTT.

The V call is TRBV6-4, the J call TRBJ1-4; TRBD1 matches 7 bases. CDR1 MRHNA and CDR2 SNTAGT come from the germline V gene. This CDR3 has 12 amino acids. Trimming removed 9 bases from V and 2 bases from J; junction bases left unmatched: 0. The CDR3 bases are TGTGCCAGACAGGGGACTAATGAAAAACTGTTTTTT. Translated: CARQGTNEKLFF.

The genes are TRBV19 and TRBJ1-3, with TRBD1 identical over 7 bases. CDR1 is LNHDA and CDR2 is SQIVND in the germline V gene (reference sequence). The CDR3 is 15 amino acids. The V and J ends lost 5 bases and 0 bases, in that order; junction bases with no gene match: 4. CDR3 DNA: TGTGCCAGTAGTGCCGGGACAGTCTCTGGAAACACCATATATTTT. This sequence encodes CASSAGTVSGNTIYF.

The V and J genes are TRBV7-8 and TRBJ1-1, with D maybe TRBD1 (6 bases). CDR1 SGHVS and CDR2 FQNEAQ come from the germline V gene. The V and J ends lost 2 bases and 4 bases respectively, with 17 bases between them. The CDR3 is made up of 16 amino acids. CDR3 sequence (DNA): TGTGCCAGCAGCTTACCCCGGACAGTAATGGGCACTGAAGCTTTCTTT. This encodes CASSLPRTVMGTEAFF.

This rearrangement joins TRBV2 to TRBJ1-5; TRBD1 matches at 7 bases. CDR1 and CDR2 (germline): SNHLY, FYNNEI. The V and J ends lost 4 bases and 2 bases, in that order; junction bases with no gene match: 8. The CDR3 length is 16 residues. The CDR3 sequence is CASSVGGRGGNQPQHF. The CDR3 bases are TGTGCCAGCAGTGTGGGAGGCAGGGGGGGCAATCAGCCCCAGCATTTT.

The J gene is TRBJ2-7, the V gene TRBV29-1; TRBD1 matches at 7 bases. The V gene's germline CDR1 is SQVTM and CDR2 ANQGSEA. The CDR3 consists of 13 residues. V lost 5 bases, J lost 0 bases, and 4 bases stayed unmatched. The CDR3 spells CSVSGTDSYEQYF. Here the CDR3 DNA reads TGCAGCGTTTCCGGGACAGACTCCTACGAGCAGTACTTC.

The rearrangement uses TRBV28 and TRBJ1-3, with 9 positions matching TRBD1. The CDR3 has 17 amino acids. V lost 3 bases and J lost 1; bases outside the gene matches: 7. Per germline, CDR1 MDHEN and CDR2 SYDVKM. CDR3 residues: CASSLMGQGLSGNTIYF. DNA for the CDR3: TGTGCCAGCAGTTTGATGGGACAGGGATTATCTGGAAACACCATATATTTT. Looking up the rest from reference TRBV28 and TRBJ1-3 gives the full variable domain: DVKVTQSSRYLVKRTGEKVFLECVQDMDHENMFWYRQDPGLGLRLIYFSYDVKMKEKGDIPEGYSVSREKKERFSLILESASTNQTSMYLCASSLMGQGLSGNTIYFGEGSWLTVV.

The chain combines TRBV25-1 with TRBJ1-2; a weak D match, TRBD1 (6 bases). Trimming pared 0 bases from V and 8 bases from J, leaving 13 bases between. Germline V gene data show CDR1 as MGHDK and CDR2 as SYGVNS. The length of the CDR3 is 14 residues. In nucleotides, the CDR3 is TGTGCCAGCAGTGAATATACAGGGTGGGGAGGCTACACCTTC. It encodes CASSEYTGWGGYTF.

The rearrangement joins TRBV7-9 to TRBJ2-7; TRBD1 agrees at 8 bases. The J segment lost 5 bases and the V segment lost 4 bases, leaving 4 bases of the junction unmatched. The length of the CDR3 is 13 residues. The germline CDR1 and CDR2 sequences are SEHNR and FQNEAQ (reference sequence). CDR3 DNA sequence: TGTGCCAGCAGCTACCCGACAGGGGACGAGCAGTACTTC. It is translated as CASSYPTGDEQYF.

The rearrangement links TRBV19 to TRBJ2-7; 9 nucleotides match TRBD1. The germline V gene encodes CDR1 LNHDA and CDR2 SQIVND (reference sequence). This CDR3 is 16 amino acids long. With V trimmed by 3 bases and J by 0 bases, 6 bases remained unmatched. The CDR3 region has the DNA TGTGCCAGTAGTATCTCGGGGACAGGGAGCTCCTACGAGCAGTACTTC. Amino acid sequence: CASSISGTGSSYEQYF.

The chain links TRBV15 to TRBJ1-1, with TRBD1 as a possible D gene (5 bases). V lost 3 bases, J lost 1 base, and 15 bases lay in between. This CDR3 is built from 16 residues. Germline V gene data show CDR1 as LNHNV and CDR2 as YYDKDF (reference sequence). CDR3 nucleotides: TGTGCCACCAGCAGGGGTTTATGGGGCCAGAACACTGAAGCTTTCTTT. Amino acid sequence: CATSRGLWGQNTEAFF. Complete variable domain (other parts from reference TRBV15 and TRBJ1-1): DAMVIQNPRYQVTQFGKPVTLSCSQTLNHNVMYWYQQKSSQAPKLLFHYYDKDFNNEADTPDNFQSRRPNTSFCFLDIRSPGLGDTAMYLCATSRGLWGQNTEAFFGQGTRLTVV.

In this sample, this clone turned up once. In DNA, the CDR3 is TGTGCCAGCAGCCTTGACAGGCGACCCTCGGATACGCAGTATTTT. Protein sequence: CASSLDRRPSDTQYF. The chain carries TRBV6-6 and TRBJ2-3, with D possibly being TRBD1 (6 bases). This CDR3 comprises 15 residues. Trimming removed 6 bases from V and 6 bases from J, with 19 bases in between. CDR1 and CDR2 (germline): MNHNY, SVGAGI (reference sequence).

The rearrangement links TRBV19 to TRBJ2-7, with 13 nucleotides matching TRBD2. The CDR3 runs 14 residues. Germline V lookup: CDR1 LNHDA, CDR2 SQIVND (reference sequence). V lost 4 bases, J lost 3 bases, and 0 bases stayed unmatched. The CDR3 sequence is CASSRTSGSYEQYF. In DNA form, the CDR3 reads TGTGCCAGTAGTAGGACTAGCGGGAGCTACGAGCAGTACTTC.

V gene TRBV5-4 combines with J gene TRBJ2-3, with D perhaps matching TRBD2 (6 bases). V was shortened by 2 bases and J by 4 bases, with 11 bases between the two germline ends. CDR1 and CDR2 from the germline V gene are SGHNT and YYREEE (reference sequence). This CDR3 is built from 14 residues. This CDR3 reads CASSFRLDADTQYF. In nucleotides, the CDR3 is TGTGCCAGCAGCTTTAGACTAGACGCAGATACGCAGTATTTT.

The CDR3 coding sequence is TGTGCCAGCAGCTCAGTGGGCAGGGAGACCCAGTACTTC. Amino acids: CASSSVGRETQYF. V and J are TRBV5-6 and TRBJ2-5; no reliable D call. Germline assignment: CDR1 SGHDT and CDR2 YYEEEE. V was pared by 3 bases and J by 5 bases, with 11 bases between. This CDR3 is built from 13 residues.

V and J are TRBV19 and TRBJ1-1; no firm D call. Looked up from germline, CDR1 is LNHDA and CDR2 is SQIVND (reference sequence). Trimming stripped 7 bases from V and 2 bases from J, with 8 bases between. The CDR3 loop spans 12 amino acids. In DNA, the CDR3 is TGTGCCAGTACTGAGGGCAACACTGAAGCTTTCTTT. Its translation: CASTEGNTEAFF.

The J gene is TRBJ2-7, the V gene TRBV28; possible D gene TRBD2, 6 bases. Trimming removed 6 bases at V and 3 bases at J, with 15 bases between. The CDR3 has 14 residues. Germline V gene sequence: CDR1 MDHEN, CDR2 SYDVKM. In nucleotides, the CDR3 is TGTGCCAGCAGACCGGGACTGGGGGGCTACGAGCAGTACTTC. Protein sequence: CASRPGLGGYEQYF.

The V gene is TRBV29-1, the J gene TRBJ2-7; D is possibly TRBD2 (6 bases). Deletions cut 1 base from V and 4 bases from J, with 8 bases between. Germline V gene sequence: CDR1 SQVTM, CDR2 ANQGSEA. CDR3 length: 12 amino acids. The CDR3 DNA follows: TGCAGCGTTGAAGGACTAGGATACGAGCAGTACTTC. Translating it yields CSVEGLGYEQYF.